The 2 T cell receptor beta chains below were found in one sample sequenced in a study of identical twins. TCRdb re-analysed the 5' RACE reads in MiXCR, keeping a single row per CDR3 protein. The repertoire includes some 97,000 distinct CDR3 sequences, less than 6.5% of them detected once, and 12% sits in the top ten. Sequenced sample: memory T cells sorted from blood. Source of these receptors: a woman aged 50 to 65 in good health.

The sample holds a few counts of this clonotype. The V call is TRBV10-2, the J call TRBJ2-5, with 12 bases fitting TRBD2. The CDR3 loop spans 16 amino acids. Looked up from germline, CDR1 is WSHSY and CDR2 is SAAADI. V was clipped by 8 bases and J by 5 bases; unmatched bases: 12. CDR3 coding DNA: TGCGCCAGCGCGACTAGCGGGAGAAGGTATTTGGAGACCCAGTACTTC. Translating it yields CASATSGRRYLETQYF.

There are many counts of this clonotype. The CDR3: CSVEIQYYGYTF. CDR3 DNA: TGCAGCGTTGAAATCCAGTACTATGGCTACACCTTC. This chain connects TRBV29-1 to TRBJ1-2; D remains ambiguous. The CDR3 runs to 12 residues. Trimming took off 2 bases at V and 3 bases at J, with 7 bases between the two ends. Per germline, CDR1 SQVTM and CDR2 ANQGSEA.